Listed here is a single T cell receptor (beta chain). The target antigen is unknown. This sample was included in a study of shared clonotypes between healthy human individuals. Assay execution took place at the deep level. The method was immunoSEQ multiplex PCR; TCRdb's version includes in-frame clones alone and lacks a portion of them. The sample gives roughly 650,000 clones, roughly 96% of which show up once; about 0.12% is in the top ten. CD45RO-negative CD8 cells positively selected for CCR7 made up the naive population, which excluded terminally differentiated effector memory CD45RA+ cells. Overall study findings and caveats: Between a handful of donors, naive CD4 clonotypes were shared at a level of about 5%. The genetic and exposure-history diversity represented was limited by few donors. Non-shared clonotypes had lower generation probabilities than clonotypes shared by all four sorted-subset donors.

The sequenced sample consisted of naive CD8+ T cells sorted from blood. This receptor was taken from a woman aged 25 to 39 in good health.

The CDR3 sequence: CASSFITGNLNTEAFF. DNA of the CDR3: TGCGCCAGCAGCTTTATTACAGGAAACTTGAACACTGAAGCTTTCTTT. This rearrangement joins TRBV5-1 to TRBJ1-1; D is perhaps TRBD1 (5 bases). V was pared by 2 bases and J by 0 bases, with 14 bases between. CDR1 is SGHRS and CDR2 is YFSETQ in the germline V gene. The CDR3 runs to 16 residues.